This T cell receptor beta chain was captured by sequencing in a study of vaccination and CD4 T cells after COVID-19. Overall study: Sampling that followed vaccination took place a median approximately 72 days after dose two, within a range of 14 to 241. SARS-CoV-2, HCoV-NL63, HCoV-OC43 and HCoV-229E supplied the overlapping spike peptides used to stimulate cells.

Per the germline V gene, CDR1 is LNHDA and CDR2 is SQIVND (reference sequence). The CDR3 covers 16 residues. V gave up 4 bases and J gave up 2 bases, with 17 bases separating them. Points on this clonotype: Its antigen is not identified.

An Oncomine TCR Beta short-read assay was used to sequence the DNA from cultured CD4+ T cells. CD4+ T cells were cultured, and genomic DNA was extracted from them. From the PCR reads, TCRdb called clonotypes with MiXCR, one entry per CDR3 protein. The sample carries roughly 1,500 distinct CDR3 sequences, about 73% recorded once. Treatment meaning: approximately nine-day PBMC culture with coronavirus spike peptide pools or control peptides (ViraFEST assay). Expanded clonotypes were found by TCR sequencing after peptide-pool stimulation (ViraFEST). The chain uses TRBV19 and TRBJ2-5; D uncertain. The sequence was collected from a human donor who had recovered from COVID-19. This sample comprised CD4+ T cells from blood, cultured in vitro, obtained after SARS-CoV-2 vaccination. The CDR3 DNA is TGTGCCAGTAGTACCCTGGTGGGCCGAGAGCAAGAGACCCAGTACTTC. Translating it yields CASSTLVGREQETQYF.